In this sample, the clone carrying this T cell receptor (beta chain) turned up a few times. Sequencing was performed with immunoSEQ multiplex PCR; in TCRdb, only in-frame clones are kept and a portion is missing. The profile shows 150,000 to 180,000 clones, approximately 94% of them singletons. The data were taken from a study of control samples from healthy donors and cancer patients. The receptor was derived from a man in his forties in good health. Material for sequencing was blood.

CDR3 amino acids: CASSKQGFGANVLTF. In DNA, the CDR3 is TGTGCCAGCAGTAAGCAGGGGTTTGGGGCCAACGTCCTGACTTTC. This chain links TRBV2 with TRBJ2-6; D is perhaps TRBD1 (6 bases). CDR3 length: 15 amino acids. Germline-derived CDR1 and CDR2 are SNHLY and FYNNEI. V dropped 5 bases and J dropped 3 bases, with 11 bases sitting between them.